Presented here are 28 T cell receptor beta chains from one specimen sequenced in a study of blood T cells in healthy people across ages. Combining a sample-barcoded 5' primer with a J-beta primer mix, a second PCR ran for roughly 6 to 12 cycles. TCRdb reanalysed the 5' RACE reads using MiXCR and keeps one entry per CDR3 protein. The data hold 780,000 or so distinct CDR3 sequences, with approximately 53% observed a single time. The sample consisted of blood. The source is a man in his forties in good health.

The chain combines TRBV28 with TRBJ2-3; a weak D match, TRBD1 (5 bases). This CDR3 is built from 14 residues. Trimming removed 3 bases from V and 3 bases from J, with 10 bases in between. The germline gives CDR1 MDHEN, CDR2 SYDVKM. In nucleotides, the CDR3 is TGTGCCAGCAGTTTGGAAGCAGGGACAGATACGCAGTATTTT. Amino acid sequence: CASSLEAGTDTQYF.

The chain links TRBV20-1 to TRBJ1-2; perhaps TRBD1 as D (6 bases). Trimming stripped 0 bases from V and 7 bases from J, with 18 bases between. This CDR3 contains 15 residues. Germline CDR1 DFQATT, CDR2 SNEGSKA (reference sequence). CDR3 protein: CSARDSIGGRAGYTF. The CDR3 DNA reads TGCAGTGCTAGAGATTCGATTGGGGGCCGAGCTGGCTACACCTTC.

Note on this clonotype: This clone may be a read error of a much larger clone one base away. The V gene is TRBV28, the J gene TRBJ2-5, with D perhaps being TRBD1 or TRBD2 (5 bases each). CDR3 length: 14 residues. Germline V gene data show CDR1 as MDHEN and CDR2 as SYDVKM. CDR3 protein: CAGSLVGAKETQYF. The CDR3 DNA reads TGTGCCGGCAGTTTAGTCGGGGCCAAAGAGACCCAGTACTTC.

The CDR3 nucleotides read TGTGCCAGCAGCCAAGGGGCGGGACAGACCTACGAGCAGTACTTC. It yields the protein CASSQGAGQTYEQYF. The J gene is TRBJ2-7, the V gene TRBV14; maybe TRBD1 (7 bases). The CDR3 covers 15 residues. V was trimmed by 1 base and J by 2 bases, leaving 12 bases between them. Germline loops: CDR1 SGHDN, CDR2 FVKESK. Combining the CDR3 with reference TRBV14 and TRBJ2-7 gives the whole variable domain EAGVTQFPSHSVIEKGQTVTLRCDPISGHDNLYWYRRVMGKEIKFLLHFVKESKQDESGMPNNRFLAERTGGTYSTLKVQPAELEDSGVYFCASSQGAGQTYEQYFGPGTRLTVT.

The chain employs TRBV18 and TRBJ2-5, with a weak D call TRBD1 (6 bases). Trimming shortened V by 2 bases and J by 2 bases, and 15 bases separated the two germline ends. Germline assignment: CDR1 KGHSH and CDR2 LQKENI. CDR3 length: 16 amino acids. CDR3 in amino acids: CASSPLDSDIQETQYF. Here the CDR3 DNA reads TGTGCCAGCTCACCATTGGACAGTGATATTCAAGAGACCCAGTACTTC.

The chain links TRBV4-3 to TRBJ2-3; 9 bases line up with TRBD2. The CDR3 runs to 18 residues. Germline V gene data show CDR1 as LGHNA and CDR2 as YSLEER. J was trimmed by 5 bases and V by 0 bases; bases with no gene match: 12. CDR3 in DNA: TGCGCCAGCAGCCAAGATATGATATGGCGGGAGGGATTAGATACGCAGTATTTT. Translating it yields CASSQDMIWREGLDTQYF.

This clonotype was counted only a few times. One end of the junction fails to match germline, which may point to a read error. The V call is TRBV11-3, the J call TRBJ2-1; 9 nucleotides line up with TRBD2. Germline V lookup: CDR1 SGHNT, CDR2 YENEEA. The CDR3 is 15 amino acids. This chain's CDR3 is CASSLERGAYNEQFF. In nucleotides, the CDR3 is TGTGCCAGCAGCCTAGAGCGGGGGGCTTACAATGAGCAGTTCTTC.

The chain is built from TRBV4-1 and TRBJ2-1; D perhaps matches TRBD1 (6 bases). The V gene lost 0 bases and the J gene lost 2 bases, with 14 bases spanning the gap. This CDR3 contains 17 residues. CDR1 is MGHRA and CDR2 is YSYEKL in the germline V gene. Written as DNA, the CDR3 is TGCGCCAGCAGCCAAGATCGAGGACAGAACACCTACAATGAGCAGTTCTTC. Residues: CASSQDRGQNTYNEQFF.

The chain uses TRBV27 and TRBJ2-7; 7 nucleotides match TRBD1. Germline V CDR1 and CDR2: MNHEY, SMNVEV (reference sequence). The CDR3 is made up of 16 amino acids. V was pared by 6 bases and J by 0 bases, with 11 bases of the junction left unmatched. CDR3 DNA: TGTGCCAGCAGACTGCTGACAGGGCTGAGCTCCTACGAGCAGTACTTC. Translating gives CASRLLTGLSSYEQYF.

The rearrangement uses TRBV27 and TRBJ2-1; TRBD2 matches at 13 bases. There are 16 residues in the CDR3. The V gene's germline CDR1 is MNHEY and CDR2 SMNVEV (reference sequence). Trimming took 3 bases from V and 6 from J; bases not matched to a gene: 5. The CDR3 DNA reads as TGTGCCAGCAGTTTCGGACTAGCGGGAGTAATCAATGAGCAGTTCTTC. Its translation: CASSFGLAGVINEQFF.

Comment on this clonotype: The junction differs from germline at one of its ends, possibly a read error. The CDR3 DNA follows: TGTGTCAGCAGCTTGACGGCGGGGGGGCGTAGCACAGATACGCAGTATTTT. The encoded protein is CVSSLTAGGRSTDTQYF. V is TRBV5-6 and J is TRBJ2-3; 9 positions agree with TRBD2. Per the germline V gene, CDR1 is SGHDT and CDR2 is YYEEEE. This CDR3 spans 17 amino acids.

This rearrangement joins TRBV25-1 to TRBJ1-4; D possibly corresponds to TRBD1 (5 bases). CDR1 MGHDK and CDR2 SYGVNS come from the germline V gene. This CDR3 spans 17 amino acids. Trimming pared 0 bases from V and 6 bases from J, leaving 17 bases between. Here the CDR3 DNA reads TGTGCCAGCAGTGAATATTATCCGGGGCAGGGATATGAAAAACTGTTTTTT. Amino acid sequence: CASSEYYPGQGYEKLFF.

Details on this clonotype: A read error may be the cause here, since a much bigger clone is one base away. The chain employs TRBV7-8 and TRBJ1-4, with D maybe TRBD1 (5 bases). The germline V gene encodes CDR1 SGHVS and CDR2 FQNEAQ. The CDR3 is 16 amino acids. Trimming pared 5 bases from V and 13 bases from J, leaving 26 bases between. The CDR3 DNA reads TGTGCCAGCAGCGCGAGATCTAGAGGGGTTTATAGTATACTGTTTTTT. Protein: CASSARSRGVYSILFF.

This clonotype was seen only once. The chain links TRBV20-1 to TRBJ2-5; 8 bases are shared with TRBD2. From germline, CDR1 is DFQATT and CDR2 SNEGSKA (reference sequence). V dropped 3 bases and J dropped 3; count of bases not matched to a gene: 6. This CDR3 has 14 amino acids. The CDR3 sequence: CSASRDGGEETQYF. DNA of the CDR3: TGCAGTGCTAGCCGGGACGGGGGGGAAGAGACCCAGTACTTC.

The CDR3: CASSVGVAEEAQYF. CDR3 bases: TGTGCCAGCAGCGTAGGGGTAGCGGAGGAGGCCCAGTACTTC. The chain uses TRBV9 and TRBJ2-5; D is possibly TRBD2 (6 bases). Trimming took 0 bases from V and 9 from J, leaving 15 bases between them. CDR1 is SGDLS and CDR2 is YYNGEE in the germline V gene. This CDR3 has 14 amino acids.

This clonotype was recorded a few times. This chain joins TRBV6-5 and TRBJ2-4, with D tentatively TRBD2 (6 bases). This CDR3 contains 16 residues. Germline assignment: CDR1 MNHEY and CDR2 SVGAGI. Trimming took 4 bases from V and 0 from J, leaving 13 bases between them. This CDR3 reads CASSSTGGTAKNIQYF. The CDR3 coding sequence is TGTGCCAGCAGTTCAACTGGAGGGACAGCCAAAAACATTCAGTACTTC.

The J gene is TRBJ1-2, the V gene TRBV18; D ambiguous. Trimming cost V 2 bases and J 6 bases, with 16 bases left between them. The CDR3 consists of 15 residues. Germline V CDR1 and CDR2: KGHSH, LQKENI. The CDR3 coding sequence is TGTGCCAGCTCACCAATCGACAACGAGGGAAATGGCTACACCTTC. Amino acids: CASSPIDNEGNGYTF.

V is TRBV7-6 and J is TRBJ1-6; no firm D call. In germline, CDR1 is SGHVS, CDR2 FNYEAQ. V was trimmed by 5 bases and J by 0 bases, leaving 8 bases between them. The CDR3 loop spans 15 amino acids. In DNA form, the CDR3 reads TGTGCCAGCAGCCAGGAAATCTCCTATAATTCACCCCTCCACTTT. Translation gives CASSQEISYNSPLHF.

The CDR3 DNA sequence: TGTGCCAGCAGTTACTCAATCCCTAGCGGGGGAGACAATGAGCAGTTCTTC. It translates to CASSYSIPSGGDNEQFF. This chain uses TRBV6-6 with TRBJ2-1, with 10 bases that match TRBD2. Germline assignment: CDR1 MNHNY and CDR2 SVGAGI (reference sequence). J lost 5 bases, V lost 0 bases, and 7 bases had no gene match. The CDR3 runs to 17 residues.

V and J are TRBV7-2 and TRBJ1-1; D is possibly TRBD1 (5 bases). The CDR3 spans 13 residues. V was pared by 4 bases and J by 4 bases, with 10 bases between. Per germline, CDR1 SGHTA and CDR2 FQGNSA. The CDR3 bases are TGTGCCAGCAGCTCTGAACAGGCCACTGAAGCTTTCTTT. Translated, it gives CASSSEQATEAFF.

This chain joins TRBV28 and TRBJ2-7; 8 nucleotides align to TRBD1. The CDR3 covers 15 residues. CDR1 and CDR2 from the germline V gene are MDHEN and SYDVKM. The trim removed 2 bases at V and 5 bases at J, leaving 8 bases unmatched. The CDR3 spells CASSLGGQGRNEQYF. CDR3 DNA sequence: TGTGCCAGCAGTTTAGGAGGACAGGGACGGAACGAGCAGTACTTC.

The chain links TRBV7-9 to TRBJ2-3; 11 nucleotides align to TRBD2. CDR1 SEHNR and CDR2 FQNEAQ come from the germline V gene (reference sequence). J lost 1 base, V lost 5 bases, and 5 bases had no gene match. This CDR3 has 16 residues. CDR3 region: CASSLPLAGGTDTQYF. The CDR3 nucleotides are TGTGCCAGCAGCCTCCCACTAGCGGGAGGCACAGATACGCAGTATTTT.

This clonotype was picked up a small number of times. The V and J genes are TRBV11-1 and TRBJ2-4, with D perhaps matching TRBD2 (7 bases). TRBJ2-5 matches the DNA end more closely, so the J call is doubtful. CDR3 size: 14 residues. The germline gives CDR1 SGHAT, CDR2 FQDESV (reference sequence). The DNA of the CDR3 is TGTGCCAGCAGACCTAGCGGCCAGGGGGAGACCCAGTACTTC. It codes for CASRPSGQGETQYF.

The rearrangement uses TRBV6-4 and TRBJ2-1; 7 bases align to TRBD1. Trimming took 0 bases from V and 1 from J; bases not matched to a gene: 3. Germline CDR1 is MRHNA and CDR2 is SNTAGT. The CDR3 is 16 amino acids. The CDR3 is CASSDSTQGSYNEQFF. In DNA form, the CDR3 reads TGTGCCAGCAGTGACTCGACACAGGGGTCCTACAATGAGCAGTTCTTC.

The chain couples TRBV5-1 to TRBJ2-3; tentatively, D is TRBD1 (5 bases). The CDR3 totals 12 residues. The V gene lost 5 bases and the J gene lost 6 bases, with 10 bases spanning the gap. Germline V lookup: CDR1 SGHRS, CDR2 YFSETQ. In DNA form, the CDR3 reads TGCGCCAGCAGTTCAGGGTGGGATACGCAGTATTTT. Translated, it gives CASSSGWDTQYF. The entire variable domain, with the rest obtained from reference TRBV5-1 and TRBJ2-3, is as follows: KAGVTQTPRYLIKTRGQQVTLSCSPISGHRSVSWYQQTPGQGLQFLFEYFSETQRNKGNFPGRFSGRQFSNSRSEMNVSTLELGDSALYLCASSSGWDTQYFGPGTRLTVL.

This clonotype was found a few times. The chain combines TRBV5-1 with TRBJ1-2; TRBD1 is a possible D gene (5 bases). Germline V CDR1 and CDR2: SGHRS, YFSETQ. V was pared by 1 base and J by 6 bases, with 22 bases between. CDR3 length equals 17 residues. The CDR3 protein is CASSLPHNRDGGNGYTF. CDR3 nucleotide sequence: TGCGCCAGCAGCTTGCCGCATAACCGGGACGGGGGTAATGGCTACACCTTC.

The chain links TRBV6-2 or TRBV6-3 to TRBJ1-5; D is uncertain. The V gene lost 7 bases and the J gene lost 6 bases, with 16 bases spanning the gap. Germline CDR1 is MNHEY and CDR2 is SVGEGT. CDR3 length equals 14 residues. CDR3 sequence (DNA): TGTGCCAGCAACCCGCAAGGGTTCGCTCAGCCCCAGCATTTT. Translating gives CASNPQGFAQPQHF.

The V call is TRBV10-3, the J call TRBJ2-5, with 7 bases that match TRBD1. Trimming removed 6 bases from V and 3 bases from J; junction bases left unmatched: 10. CDR3 length: 15 residues. Germline CDR1 is ENHRY and CDR2 is SYGVKD. CDR3 in amino acids: CAISLFGQAEETQYF. The DNA of the CDR3 is TGTGCCATCAGCCTCTTTGGACAGGCTGAAGAGACCCAGTACTTC.